The clone carrying this T cell receptor (beta chain) was counted once. The identical CDR3 is also encoded by other nucleotide sequences in the sample. The entry originates in a study of blood T cell repertoires in COVID-19. Profiled with immunoSEQ multiplex PCR; TCRdb holds only in-frame clones, not every one. The sample has about 140,000 clones, roughly 88% seen once. This TCR was sampled from an older woman with acute or convalescent COVID-19. Sequencing used peripheral blood.

CDR3: CASSLGRDQPQHF. In DNA, the CDR3 is TGTGCCAGCAGTTTAGGCAGGGATCAGCCCCAGCATTTT. This rearrangement joins TRBV12-3 or TRBV12-4 to TRBJ1-5; TRBD1 is a possible D gene (5 bases). Trimming removed 1 base from V and 5 bases from J, with 6 bases in between. The CDR3 runs to 13 residues.